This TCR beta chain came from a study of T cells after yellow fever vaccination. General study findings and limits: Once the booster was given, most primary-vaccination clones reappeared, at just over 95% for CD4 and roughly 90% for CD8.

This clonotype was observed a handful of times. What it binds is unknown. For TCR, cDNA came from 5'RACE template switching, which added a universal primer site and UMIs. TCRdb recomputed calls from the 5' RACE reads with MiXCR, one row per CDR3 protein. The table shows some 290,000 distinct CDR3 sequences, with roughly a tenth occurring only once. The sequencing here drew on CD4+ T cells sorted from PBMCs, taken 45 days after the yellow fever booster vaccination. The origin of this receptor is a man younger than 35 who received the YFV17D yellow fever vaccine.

CDR3 protein: CASSRTGAWDTDTQYF. CDR3 in DNA: TGTGCCAGCAGCAGGACCGGGGCATGGGACACAGATACGCAGTATTTT. The chain joins TRBV5-6 to TRBJ2-3; D may correspond to TRBD1 or TRBD2 (5 bases each). Deletions cut 4 bases from V and 2 bases from J, with 17 bases between. The CDR3 is 16 amino acids. The germline V gene encodes CDR1 SGHDT and CDR2 YYEEEE.